A single sample is the source of the 14 T cell receptor beta chains below, sequenced in a study of beta chain features in type 1 diabetes. The sequenced template was cDNA made from the entire isolated RNA. Libraries were prepared by immunoSEQ multiplex PCR; TCRdb keeps only in-frame clonotypes and omits some of them. The sample contains under 300,000 clones, about 30% of which appear only once. What was sequenced was central memory CD4+ T cells from blood. The receptors come from a young man in good health.

This clone was counted only a few times. The rearrangement links TRBV19 to TRBJ2-5; 7 bases are shared with TRBD1. V shed 2 bases and J 1 base; nucleotides not matched to a gene: 4. CDR1 is LNHDA, CDR2 SQIVND, per germline (reference sequence). The CDR3 consists of 15 residues. The CDR3 here is CASSIYRDSQETQYF. The CDR3 nucleotides read TGTGCCAGTAGTATATACCGGGACAGCCAAGAGACCCAGTACTTC.

This clone was seen repeatedly, ten times or more. This CDR3 reads CASSLLVNEQFF. CDR3 sequence (DNA): TGCGCCAGCAGCTTGTTGGTTAATGAGCAGTTCTTC. This rearrangement joins TRBV5-1 to TRBJ2-1; D ambiguous. The germline V gene has CDR1 SGHRS and CDR2 YFSETQ. The CDR3 consists of 12 residues. Trimming removed 1 base from V and 7 bases from J, with 6 bases in between.

This clone showed up just once. The chain recombines TRBV18 with TRBJ2-1; 7 positions match TRBD2. Germline V gene sequence: CDR1 KGHSH, CDR2 LQKENI. After removal of 2 bases from V and 9 bases from J, the junction contained 7 bases not matched to a gene. The CDR3 has 14 amino acids. The CDR3 sequence is CASSPGRGRGEQFF. DNA of the CDR3: TGTGCCAGCTCACCAGGGAGGGGACGGGGTGAGCAGTTCTTC.

V gene TRBV27 combines with J gene TRBJ2-1; D may correspond to TRBD1 or TRBD2 (5 bases each). The CDR3 extends over 13 amino acids. Trimming left V 1 base short and J 5 bases short, with 6 bases between. Germline CDR1 MNHEY, CDR2 SMNVEV (reference sequence). The CDR3 region is CASSLWGNNEQFF. The CDR3 DNA reads TGTGCCAGCAGTTTATGGGGGAACAATGAGCAGTTCTTC.

The chain carries TRBV6-1 and TRBJ2-5; 13 bases match TRBD2. The CDR3 length is 15 residues. The V and J ends lost 7 bases and 5 bases, in that order; junction bases with no gene match: 7. Germline CDR1 and CDR2: MNHNS and SASEGT. The DNA for the CDR3 is TGTGCCAGCACCGGGGGGACTAGCGGGACGGAGACCCAGTACTTC. Protein product: CASTGGTSGTETQYF.

The table lists this clone with many counts. The gene calls are TRBV9 and TRBJ2-1; tentatively, D is TRBD2 (5 bases). The germline V gene encodes CDR1 SGDLS and CDR2 YYNGEE. Trimming took off 4 bases at V and 9 bases at J, with 14 bases between the two ends. This CDR3 is 13 amino acids long. CDR3 DNA: TGTGCCAGCAGCCCCGGCGGGCGGGTTGAGCAGTTCTTC. Amino acids: CASSPGGRVEQFF. Together with reference TRBV9 and TRBJ2-1, the CDR3 gives the full variable domain: DSGVTQTPKHLITATGQRVTLRCSPRSGDLSVYWYQQSLDQGLQFLIQYYNGEERAKGNILERFSAQQFPDLHSELNLSSLELGDSALYFCASSPGGRVEQFFGPGTRLTVL.

The V and J genes are TRBV7-2 and TRBJ2-3; tentatively, D is TRBD1 or TRBD2 (5 bases each). There are 15 residues in the CDR3. Germline V gives CDR1 SGHTA, CDR2 FQGNSA. V was trimmed by 3 bases and J by 2 bases, leaving 12 bases between them. The CDR3 region has the DNA TGTGCCAGCAGCTTTATGGGGCTAGCCACAGATACGCAGTATTTT. Its protein is CASSFMGLATDTQYF.

J is TRBJ2-7 and V is TRBV7-9, with TRBD1 as a possible D gene (5 bases). CDR1 SEHNR and CDR2 FQNEAQ come from the germline V gene (reference sequence). With 2 bases removed from V and 6 bases from J, the gap between germline ends came to 14 bases. CDR3 size: 14 residues. The CDR3 region is CASSLLAGPGEQYF. DNA of the CDR3: TGTGCCAGCAGCTTATTGGCAGGGCCGGGCGAGCAGTACTTC.

With respect to this clone: Other DNA sequences from this sample encode an identical CDR3 as well. This CDR3 is CASSPRVAYEQYF. CDR3 nucleotides: TGTGCCAGCAGCCCCCGGGTTGCCTACGAGCAGTACTTC. The rearrangement uses TRBV7-9 and TRBJ2-7; no firm D call. The V end lost 5 bases, the J end lost 2 bases, and 10 bases lay between the germline ends. CDR3 length equals 13 residues. CDR1 SEHNR and CDR2 FQNEAQ come from the germline V gene (reference sequence).

The chain combines TRBV7-2 with TRBJ1-2; 7 bases map to TRBD1. V shed 2 bases, J shed 8 bases, and the junction held 8 bases outside the gene matches. This CDR3 has 14 amino acids. The germline V gene encodes CDR1 SGHTA and CDR2 FQGNSA. The chain's CDR3 is CASSLTNRQGGYTF. CDR3 in DNA: TGTGCCAGCAGCTTAACGAACCGACAGGGAGGCTACACCTTC.

This clone was seen a few times. The genes are TRBV28 and TRBJ2-1, with D tentatively TRBD2 (5 bases). There are 13 residues in the CDR3. CDR1 and CDR2 from the germline V gene are MDHEN and SYDVKM. V lost 5 bases and J lost 5, with 10 bases in between. The CDR3 DNA reads TGTGCCAGCAGTCAATCGGGGAACAATGAGCAGTTCTTC. This gives the protein CASSQSGNNEQFF.

This clone was detected a few times. The J gene is TRBJ2-5, the V gene TRBV7-2, with 7 bases identical to TRBD1. The CDR3 runs to 16 residues. With V trimmed by 4 bases and J by 5 bases, 13 bases remained unmatched. The germline V gene has CDR1 SGHTA and CDR2 FQGNSA. CDR3 protein: CASSSGRDSVGETQYF. In DNA form, the CDR3 reads TGTGCCAGCAGCTCAGGACGGGACAGCGTGGGTGAGACCCAGTACTTC.

The V gene is TRBV29-1, the J gene TRBJ2-3; possible D gene TRBD1, 6 bases. The ends were cut back, 4 bases at V and 0 bases at J, with 17 bases in the middle. This CDR3 comprises 16 residues. From germline, CDR1 is SQVTM and CDR2 ANQGSEA. The CDR3 loop is CSVADSPSLSTDTQYF. The CDR3 DNA follows: TGCAGCGTTGCGGACAGCCCGTCTCTTAGCACAGATACGCAGTATTTT.

This chain connects TRBV9 to TRBJ2-1, with 8 bases that match TRBD2. Germline CDR1 reads SGDLS; CDR2 reads YYNGEE. The V gene end was trimmed by 0 bases and the J gene end by 15 bases; junction bases not matched to a gene: 11. CDR3 size: 14 residues. CDR3 coding DNA: TGTGCCAGCAGCGTAGGGCAAGCGGGGGCCCCGTGGTTCTTC. Translating gives CASSVGQAGAPWFF.